This T cell receptor (beta chain) was documented in a study of vaccination effects on CD4 cells after COVID-19 (dated by TCRdb to the early 2020s). Looking at the study overall: Each participant got two doses of an mRNA SARS-CoV-2 vaccine, either BNT162b2 or mRNA-1273. In both COVID-19 convalescent patients and infection-naive vaccine recipients, the study compared SARS-CoV-2 spike-specific CD4+ TCR repertoires from before mRNA vaccination with those from after it. A total of 10 COVID-19 convalescent patients and a handful of SARS-CoV-2-naive healthy vaccine recipients were included in the full study. Cultures from other donors in the study were sequenced with the Oncomine TCR Beta short-read assay on an Illumina iSeq 100.

Libraries were built with the immunoSEQ multiplex PCR assay. DNA from the cultured and isolated CD4+ T cells underwent TCR beta CDR3 sequencing. The authors processed their data as follows. The analysis removed non-productive TCR sequences, trimmed reads to the CDR3 region, and retained only CDR3s that were 7 or more amino acids long. The MANAFEST web app was used to pick out antigen-specific clonotypes by comparing their expansion in peptide wells with that in reference cultures. To count as positive, a clone had to show expansion at FDR<0.05 compared with the reference and with all other wells, an odds ratio above 5, and a frequency above 0.1% in two replicate wells. Cross-reactive clonotypes were defined as significantly expanded in SARS-CoV-2 spike wells and in at least one common cold coronavirus spike condition. Levenshtein distance calculated with the stringdist R package was used to assess CDR3 similarity, and unrooted trees were constructed with ape in R 3.6.1. TCRdb stores this immuneACCESS table with in-frame sequences only. Part of the clones is absent; in the studies checked, under half of the shortfall reflects unresolved V genes, and no reason is known for the rest. The V and J calls and clone size were taken over from that table, and D and trimming were inferred from the DNA. This sample holds roughly 41,000 clones; 77% were observed only once. The ten most abundant clones make up roughly 3.1% of the sample.

CDR1 and CDR2 are drawn from the germline V gene: SNHLY, FYNNEI. V is cut by 8 bases and J by 1 base, and the space between the germline ends is 20 bases. Including cysteine and phenylalanine, the CDR3 has 16 amino acids. CDR3 DNA only is kept here, 48 bases in frame from base 1. For this clone: Its antigen target is currently unknown. Qualities for individual bases were not recorded, and no much larger clone is one base off.

The ViraFEST assay stimulated PBMC with viral peptide pools and then used TCR sequencing to identify antigen-specific CD4+ T cell clonotypes by expansion. After less than eleven days of culture, CD4+ T cells were isolated with the EasySep CD4+ T cell isolation kit. The absence of prior SARS-CoV-2 infection in healthy vaccine recipients was confirmed by negative nucleocapsid antibodies before and after vaccination. Some 2 million PBMC per well were cultured in IMDM with about 4.5% human AB serum, around 10 IU/ml IL-2 and gentamicin, plus 10 ug/ml peptides. Half of the culture medium was replaced with fresh IL-2-containing medium on days 3 and 7. Unless otherwise noted, each peptide stimulation condition was cultured in triplicate wells. PBMC were separated from whole blood using Ficoll-Paque Plus gradient centrifugation and were then either cryopreserved at -140C or used fresh. The overlapping peptide pools covered the spike proteins of SARS-CoV-2 as well as those of the common cold coronaviruses HCoV-NL63, HCoV-OC43 and HCoV-229E. The QIAamp micro DNA kit was used to extract genomic DNA from the cultured CD4+ T cells.

Overall study outcomes, separate from this receptor: Among healthy vaccine recipients, nearly all vaccine-induced clones were SARS-CoV-2 mono-reactive, and only 1 of 255 was cross-reactive with common cold coronaviruses. Only a small number of convalescent patients were included, and no early post-infection timepoints were available, which limited the study. Marked clonal contraction was observed in both infection-induced and vaccine-induced clones at late post-vaccination timepoints, consistent with waning T cell responses.

The chain is made from TRBV2 and TRBJ1-2, and TRBD1 may be the D gene, going by 6 matching bases. The clonotype comes from a human donor who received a COVID-19 vaccine. The material was CD4+ T cells from PBMCs cultured with HCoV-NL63 spike peptides, obtained before COVID-19 vaccination. According to the study, the label for this sample's cell subset or site signals: HCoV-NL63 spike overlapping peptide pool stimulation. Here is the DNA: TGTGCCAGCGGTGGGGAGAGGGACACCGATAACTATGGCTACACCTTC. It codes for CASGGERDTDNYGYTF.